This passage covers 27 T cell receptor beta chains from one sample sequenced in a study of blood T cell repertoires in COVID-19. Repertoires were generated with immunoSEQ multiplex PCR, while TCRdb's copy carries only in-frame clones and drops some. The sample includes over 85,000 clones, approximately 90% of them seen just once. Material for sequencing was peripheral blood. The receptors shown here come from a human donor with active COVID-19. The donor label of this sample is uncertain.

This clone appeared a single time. CDR3 sequence: CASSNRGKGQETQYF. Here the CDR3 DNA reads TGTGCCAGCAGCAATCGGGGGAAGGGCCAAGAGACCCAGTACTTC. V is TRBV21-1 and J is TRBJ2-5; the DNA was not compared with TRBD2, the D call given in the table. TRBV21-1 is tagged as a pseudogene. CDR3 length: 15 residues.

Here the CDR3 reads CASSLDTEAFF. The CDR3 nucleotides are TGTGCCAGCAGCCTTGACACTGAAGCTTTCTTT. This chain uses TRBV2 with TRBJ1-1; D is unresolved. There are 11 residues in the CDR3. The ends were cut back, 6 bases at V and 3 bases at J, with 5 bases in the middle. The germline CDR1 and CDR2 sequences are SNHLY and FYNNEI.

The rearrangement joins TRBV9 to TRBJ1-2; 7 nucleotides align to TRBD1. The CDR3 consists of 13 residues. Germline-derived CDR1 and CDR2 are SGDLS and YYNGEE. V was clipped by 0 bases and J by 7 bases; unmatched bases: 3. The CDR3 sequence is CASSVEGAAGYTF. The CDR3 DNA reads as TGTGCCAGCAGCGTAGAGGGGGCCGCTGGCTACACCTTC.

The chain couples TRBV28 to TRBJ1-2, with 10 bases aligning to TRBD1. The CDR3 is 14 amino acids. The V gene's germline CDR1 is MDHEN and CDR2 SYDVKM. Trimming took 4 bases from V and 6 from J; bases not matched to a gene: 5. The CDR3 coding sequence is TGTGCCAGCAGTTCGGTTGGGACAGGGGATGGCTACACCTTC. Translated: CASSSVGTGDGYTF.

As DNA, the CDR3 is TGTGCCAGCAGTTACATCCCGCGGGGGAGTCAGCCCCAGCATTTT. Its protein is CASSYIPRGSQPQHF. This chain connects TRBV6-6 to TRBJ1-5, with D perhaps matching TRBD1 (5 bases). Germline-derived CDR1 and CDR2 are MNHNY and SVGAGI (reference sequence). With 2 bases removed from V and 6 bases from J, the gap between germline ends came to 14 bases. The CDR3 is made up of 15 amino acids.

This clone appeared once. CDR3 protein: CASSLEQGNTGELFF. The CDR3 nucleotides are TGTGCCAGCAGCTTAGAACAGGGGAACACCGGGGAGCTGTTTTTT. This chain connects TRBV11-3 to TRBJ2-2; D possibly corresponds to TRBD1 (6 bases). With 0 bases removed from V and 1 base from J, the gap between germline ends came to 6 bases. The CDR3 length is 15 residues. Per germline, CDR1 SGHNT and CDR2 YENEEA. The full variable domain, its missing parts supplied by reference TRBV11-3 and TRBJ2-2, is EAGVVQSPRYKIIEKKQPVAFWCNPISGHNTLYWYLQNLGQGPELLIRYENEEAVDDSQLPKDRFSAERLKGVDSTLKIQPAELGDSAVYLCASSLEQGNTGELFFGEGSRLTVL.

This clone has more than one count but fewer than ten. CDR3 sequence (DNA): TGCGCCAGCAGCTATAGACTAGCGGGGGGAACCTACGAGCAGTACTTC. It is translated as CASSYRLAGGTYEQYF. This chain uses TRBV10-2 with TRBJ2-7; 13 nucleotides line up with TRBD2. Unmatched junction bases numbered 7, after V lost 6 bases and J lost 2 bases. This CDR3 comprises 16 residues. Germline lookup yields CDR1 WSHSY and CDR2 SAAADI.

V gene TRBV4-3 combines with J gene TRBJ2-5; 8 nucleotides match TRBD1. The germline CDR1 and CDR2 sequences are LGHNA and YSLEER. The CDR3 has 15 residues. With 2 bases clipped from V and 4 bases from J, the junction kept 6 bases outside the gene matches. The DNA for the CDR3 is TGCGCCAGCAGCCAAAACCCAGGGGGCGGAGAGACCCAGTACTTC. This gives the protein CASSQNPGGGETQYF.

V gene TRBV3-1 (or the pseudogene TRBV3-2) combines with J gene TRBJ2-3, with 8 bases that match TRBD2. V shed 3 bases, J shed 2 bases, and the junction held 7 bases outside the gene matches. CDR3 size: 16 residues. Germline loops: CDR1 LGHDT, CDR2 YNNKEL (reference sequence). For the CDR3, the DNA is TGTGCCAGCAGCCACCCACTAGCGGCTGACACAGATACGCAGTATTTT. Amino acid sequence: CASSHPLAADTDTQYF.

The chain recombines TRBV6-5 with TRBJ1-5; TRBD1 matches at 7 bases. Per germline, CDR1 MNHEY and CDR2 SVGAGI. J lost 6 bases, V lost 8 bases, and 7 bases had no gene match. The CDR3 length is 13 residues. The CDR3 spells CASSGTDSQPQHF. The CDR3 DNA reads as TGTGCCAGCTCCGGGACAGATAGTCAGCCCCAGCATTTT.

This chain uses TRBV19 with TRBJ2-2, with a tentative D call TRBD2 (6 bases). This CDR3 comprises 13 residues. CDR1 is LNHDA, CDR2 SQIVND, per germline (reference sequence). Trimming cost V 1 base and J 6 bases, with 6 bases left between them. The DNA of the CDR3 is TGTGCCAGTAGTATAGGCGGGGCCGGGGAGCTGTTTTTT. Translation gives CASSIGGAGELFF.

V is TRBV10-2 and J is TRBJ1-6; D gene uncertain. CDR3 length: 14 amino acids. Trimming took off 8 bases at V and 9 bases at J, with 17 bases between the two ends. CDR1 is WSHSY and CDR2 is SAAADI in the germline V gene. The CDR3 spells CASAPTRVGSPLHF. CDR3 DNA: TGCGCCAGCGCGCCGACAAGAGTTGGTTCACCCCTCCACTTT.

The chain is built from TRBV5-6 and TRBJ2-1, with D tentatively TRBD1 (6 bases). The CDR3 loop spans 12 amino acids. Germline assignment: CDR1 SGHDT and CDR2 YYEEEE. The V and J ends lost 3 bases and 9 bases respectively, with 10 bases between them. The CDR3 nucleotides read TGTGCCAGCAGCTCCCAGGGGTTTGAGCAGTTCTTC. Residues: CASSSQGFEQFF.

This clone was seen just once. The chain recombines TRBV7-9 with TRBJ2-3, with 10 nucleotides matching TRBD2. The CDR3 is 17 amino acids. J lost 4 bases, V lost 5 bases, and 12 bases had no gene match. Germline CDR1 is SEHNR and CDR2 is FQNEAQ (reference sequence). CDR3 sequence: CASSPEPLAGIADTQYF. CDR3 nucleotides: TGTGCCAGCAGCCCCGAGCCACTAGCGGGGATCGCAGATACGCAGTATTTT.

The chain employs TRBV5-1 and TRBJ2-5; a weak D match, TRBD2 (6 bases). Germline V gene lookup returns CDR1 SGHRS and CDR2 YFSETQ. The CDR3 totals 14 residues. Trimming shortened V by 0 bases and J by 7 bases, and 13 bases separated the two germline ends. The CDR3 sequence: CASSLAGGTGTQYF. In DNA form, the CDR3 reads TGCGCCAGCAGCTTGGCTGGGGGGACCGGGACCCAGTACTTC.

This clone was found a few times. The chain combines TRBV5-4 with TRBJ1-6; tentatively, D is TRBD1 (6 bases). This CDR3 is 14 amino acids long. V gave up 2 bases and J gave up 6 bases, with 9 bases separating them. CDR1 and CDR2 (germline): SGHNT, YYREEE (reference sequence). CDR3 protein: CASSLAQGNSPLHF. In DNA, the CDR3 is TGTGCCAGCAGCTTAGCACAGGGTAATTCACCCCTCCACTTT.

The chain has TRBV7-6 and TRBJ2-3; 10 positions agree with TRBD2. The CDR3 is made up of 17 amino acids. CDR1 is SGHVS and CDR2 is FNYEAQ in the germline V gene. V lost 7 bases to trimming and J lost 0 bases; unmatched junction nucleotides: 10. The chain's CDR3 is CASTLSGGRSSTDTQYF. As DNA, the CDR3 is TGTGCCAGCACCCTTAGCGGGGGGAGATCTAGCACAGATACGCAGTATTTT.

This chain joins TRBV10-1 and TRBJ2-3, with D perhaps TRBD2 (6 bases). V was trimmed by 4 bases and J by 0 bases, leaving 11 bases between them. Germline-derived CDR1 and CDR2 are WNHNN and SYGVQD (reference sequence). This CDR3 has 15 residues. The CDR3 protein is CASSAGGVSTDTQYF. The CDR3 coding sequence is TGCGCCAGCAGTGCCGGCGGGGTCAGCACAGATACGCAGTATTTT.

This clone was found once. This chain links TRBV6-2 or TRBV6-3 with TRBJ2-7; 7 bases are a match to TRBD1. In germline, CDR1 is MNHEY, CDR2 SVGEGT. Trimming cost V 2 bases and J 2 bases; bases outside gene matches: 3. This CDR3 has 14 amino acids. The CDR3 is CASSYGTVAYEQYF. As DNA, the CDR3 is TGTGCCAGCAGTTACGGGACAGTAGCCTACGAGCAGTACTTC.

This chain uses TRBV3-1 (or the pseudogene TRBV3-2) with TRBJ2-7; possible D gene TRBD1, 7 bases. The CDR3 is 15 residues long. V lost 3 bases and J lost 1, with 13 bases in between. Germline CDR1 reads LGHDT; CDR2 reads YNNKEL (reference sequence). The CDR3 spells CASSQSGGGSYEQYF. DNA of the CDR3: TGTGCCAGCAGCCAGTCAGGGGGAGGTTCCTACGAGCAGTACTTC.

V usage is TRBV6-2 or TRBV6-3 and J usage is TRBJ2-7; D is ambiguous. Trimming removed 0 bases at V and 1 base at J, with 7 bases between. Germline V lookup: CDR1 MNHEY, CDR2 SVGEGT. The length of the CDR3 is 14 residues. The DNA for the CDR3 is TGTGCCAGCAGTTACTCGGCGGAATCCTACGAGCAGTACTTC. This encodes CASSYSAESYEQYF.

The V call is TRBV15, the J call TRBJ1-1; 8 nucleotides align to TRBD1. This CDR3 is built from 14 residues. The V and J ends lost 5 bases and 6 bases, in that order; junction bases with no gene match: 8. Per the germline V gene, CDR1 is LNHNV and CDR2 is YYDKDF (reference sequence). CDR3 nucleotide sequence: TGTGCCACCAGCGGATTGACAGGGGATCCTGAAGCTTTCTTT. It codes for CATSGLTGDPEAFF. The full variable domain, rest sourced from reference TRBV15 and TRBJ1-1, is DAMVIQNPRYQVTQFGKPVTLSCSQTLNHNVMYWYQQKSSQAPKLLFHYYDKDFNNEADTPDNFQSRRPNTSFCFLDIRSPGLGDTAMYLCATSGLTGDPEAFFGQGTRLTVV.

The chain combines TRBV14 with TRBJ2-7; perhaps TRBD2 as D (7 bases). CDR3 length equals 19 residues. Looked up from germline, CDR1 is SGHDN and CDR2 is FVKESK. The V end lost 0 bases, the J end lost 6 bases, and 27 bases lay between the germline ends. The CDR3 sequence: CASSQDFLGRGPTGSEQYF. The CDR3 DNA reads TGTGCCAGCAGCCAAGATTTCCTAGGGCGGGGGCCGACGGGGTCCGAGCAGTACTTC.

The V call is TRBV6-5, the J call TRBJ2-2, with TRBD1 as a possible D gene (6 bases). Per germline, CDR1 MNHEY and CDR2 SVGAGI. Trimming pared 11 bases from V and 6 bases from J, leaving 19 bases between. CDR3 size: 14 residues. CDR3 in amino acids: CAGNSLPGAGELFF. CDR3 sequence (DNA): TGTGCCGGAAACTCGCTTCCAGGGGCCGGGGAGCTGTTTTTT.

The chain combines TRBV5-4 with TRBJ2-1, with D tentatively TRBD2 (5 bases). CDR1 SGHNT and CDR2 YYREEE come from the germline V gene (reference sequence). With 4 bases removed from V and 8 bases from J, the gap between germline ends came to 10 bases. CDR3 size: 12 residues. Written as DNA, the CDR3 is TGTGCCAGCAGCGCGACTACAGATGAGCAGTTCTTC. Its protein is CASSATTDEQFF.

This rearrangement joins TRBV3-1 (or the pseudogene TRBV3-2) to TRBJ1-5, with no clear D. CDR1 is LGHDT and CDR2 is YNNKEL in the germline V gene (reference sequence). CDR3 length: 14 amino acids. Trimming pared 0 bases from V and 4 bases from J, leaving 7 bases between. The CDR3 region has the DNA TGTGCCAGCAGCCAAGACGTCCGTAATCAGCCCCAGCATTTT. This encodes CASSQDVRNQPQHF.

The CDR3 coding sequence is TGTGCCAGTAGTCCTGGGACAGGGGGGGTCTACGAGCAGTACTTC. Encoded protein: CASSPGTGGVYEQYF. J is TRBJ2-7 and V is TRBV19; 11 bases fit TRBD1. Germline CDR1 is LNHDA and CDR2 is SQIVND (reference sequence). V was clipped by 5 bases and J by 3 bases; unmatched bases: 6. The CDR3 is 15 amino acids.